Below, 25 T cell receptor beta chains from the same sample are listed, as sequenced in a study of T cells in Graves' hyperthyroidism and ophthalmopathy. The investigators amplified TCR beta CDR3 regions from RNA transcripts. Researchers ran a first-round RT-PCR on the TCR CDR3 using the HTBI primer set. TCRdb fed the multiplex PCR reads into MiXCR, producing one record per CDR3 protein. The sample has nearly 600,000 distinct CDR3 sequences, 13% to 15% seen once. Sequencing was performed on blood. Receptors were obtained from a woman aged 18-29 years with Graves' ophthalmopathy.

This clonotype was seen more than once but under ten times. DNA for the CDR3: TGTGCCAGCAGCGAGGGGGGGGGACAGGGGGCCCAAGAGACCCAGTACTTC. This gives the protein CASSEGGGQGAQETQYF. J is TRBJ2-5 and V is TRBV9; 12 bases match TRBD1. V lost 3 bases to trimming and J lost 1 base; unmatched junction nucleotides: 7. Germline values: CDR1 SGDLS, CDR2 YYNGEE. The CDR3 has 17 amino acids.

Comments on this clonotype: A much bigger clone sits one base away, suggesting this may be a read error. CDR3 nucleotide sequence: TGTGCCAGCAGCGTTAGAACAGAGTCCTACGAGCAGTTCTTC. Translation: CASSVRTESYEQFF. This sequence joins TRBV9 and TRBJ2-7, with no clear D. The assigned J gene may be wrong: the sequence end matches TRBJ2-1 better. This CDR3 has 14 residues. From germline, CDR1 is SGDLS and CDR2 YYNGEE.

The chain combines TRBV28 with TRBJ1-4; D not certain. Germline CDR1 is MDHEN and CDR2 is SYDVKM. The CDR3 covers 15 residues. The V gene lost 5 bases and the J gene lost 3 bases, with 13 bases spanning the gap. CDR3 protein: CASSDERAPNEKLFF. The CDR3, as DNA: TGTGCCAGCAGTGACGAGAGAGCTCCTAATGAAAAACTGTTTTTT.

In the case of this clonotype: This clone may be a read error of a much larger clone one base away. In DNA form, the CDR3 reads TGTGCCAGTATCGGTGGGACTAGCAGGAGGGCCGGAGATACGCAGTATTTT. This codes for CASIGGTSRRAGDTQYF. The chain is built from TRBV19 and TRBJ2-3; the match to TRBD2 covers 9 bases. V trimming: 7 bases; J trimming: 5 bases; junction bases outside the gene matches: 16. Germline CDR1 LNHDA, CDR2 SQIVND (reference sequence). The CDR3 sequence is 17 residues long.

This clonotype appeared a few times. The rearrangement uses TRBV9 and TRBJ2-1; 8 bases line up with TRBD2. Germline CDR1 and CDR2: SGDLS and YYNGEE. V lost 0 bases, J lost 2 bases, and 4 bases stayed unmatched. This CDR3 is 16 amino acids long. CDR3 loop: CASSVGIAGPYNEQFF. The DNA for the CDR3 is TGTGCCAGCAGCGTAGGGATAGCGGGACCCTACAATGAGCAGTTCTTC.

This clonotype was counted between two and nine times. The chain links TRBV7-9 to TRBJ1-3; TRBD1 might be the D (5 bases). The CDR3 loop spans 16 amino acids. Germline CDR1 is SEHNR and CDR2 is FQNEAQ (reference sequence). V dropped 1 base and J dropped 4 bases, with 14 bases sitting between them. The CDR3 loop is CASSLGRVFGGNTIYF. The CDR3 DNA is TGTGCCAGCAGCTTAGGCAGGGTGTTTGGGGGAAACACCATATATTTT.

This clonotype has a count of ten or more. As DNA, the CDR3 is TGTGCCAGCTCACCCGGAACAAGGGGCGAGCAGTACTTC. It yields the protein CASSPGTRGEQYF. This chain uses TRBV18 with TRBJ2-7; D is perhaps TRBD1 (5 bases). Trimming pared 3 bases from V and 6 bases from J, leaving 12 bases between. The CDR3 loop spans 13 amino acids. Per germline, CDR1 KGHSH and CDR2 LQKENI.

This clonotype has a handful of counts. The chain joins TRBV9 to TRBJ2-3, with TRBD2 matching 7 bases. J lost 0 bases, V lost 3 bases, and 7 bases had no gene match. This CDR3 has 16 amino acids. Germline V CDR1 and CDR2: SGDLS, YYNGEE. The CDR3 nucleotides read TGTGCCAGCAGCGCGAAGCGGGAAACTAGCACAGATACGCAGTATTTT. Its translation is CASSAKRETSTDTQYF.

This clonotype has ten or more counts. This chain joins TRBV20-1 and TRBJ2-7; no firm D call. The CDR3 runs to 14 residues. With 2 bases removed from V and 0 bases from J, the gap between germline ends came to 11 bases. Per germline, CDR1 DFQATT and CDR2 SNEGSKA (reference sequence). The DNA of the CDR3 is TGCAGTGCTAGACCTTCCGTCTCCTCCTACGAGCAGTACTTC. This translates into CSARPSVSSYEQYF.

Remarks on this clonotype: With a much larger clone just one base away, this may be a read error. The chain's CDR3 is CASTRGRPLNTETFF. CDR3 bases: TGTGCCAGCACCAGGGGCAGACCTCTGAACACTGAAACTTTCTTT. This chain joins TRBV2 and TRBJ1-1, with a tentative D call TRBD1 (6 bases). CDR1 SNHLY and CDR2 FYNNEI come from the germline V gene. CDR3 size: 15 residues.

This clonotype was recorded at least ten times. This chain's CDR3 is CASSPLAPSYNEQFF. CDR3 nucleotide sequence: TGCGCCAGCAGCCCCCTAGCGCCCTCCTACAATGAGCAGTTCTTC. The chain is built from TRBV5-1 and TRBJ2-1, with a tentative D call TRBD2 (6 bases). V lost 4 bases to trimming and J lost 0 bases, with 11 bases between them. Germline V CDR1 and CDR2: SGHRS, YFSETQ. This CDR3 region has 15 residues.

This clonotype has only one observation. The CDR3 does not end in the conserved phenylalanine or tryptophan, so this is likely a read error. This chain joins TRBV12-3 or TRBV12-4 and TRBJ1-6, with unresolved D. Trimming took off 3 bases at V and 5 bases at J, with 8 bases between the two ends. The CDR3 is made up of 14 amino acids. DNA of the CDR3: TGTGCCAGCAGTTTGGGTCAGGATAATTCACCCCTCCACTCT. Protein: CASSLGQDNSPLHS.

In this sample, this clonotype turned up many times. This could be a read error, since a much larger clone is one nucleotide away. The J gene is TRBJ2-3, the V gene TRBV2, with TRBD2 as a possible D gene (5 bases). The V end was cut by 6 bases, the J end by 1 base, with 11 bases between. The CDR3 spans 14 residues. Germline lookup yields CDR1 SNHLY and CDR2 FYNNEI. CDR3 sequence reads: CASRSGVGTDTQYF. DNA of the CDR3: TGTGCCAGCAGGTCCGGGGTGGGCACAGATACGCAGTATTTT. Filled out from reference TRBV2 and TRBJ2-3, the complete variable domain reads EPEVTQTPSHQVTQMGQEVILRCVPISNHLYFYWYRQILGQKVEFLVSFYNNEISEKSEIFDDQFSVERPDGSNFTLKIRSTKLEDSAMYFCASRSGVGTDTQYFGPGTRLTVL.

This clonotype was seen just once. The chain carries TRBV9 and TRBJ2-2, with D unclear. Germline lookup yields CDR1 SGDLS and CDR2 YYNGEE. This CDR3 contains 16 residues. Trimming took off 7 bases at V and 4 bases at J, with 20 bases between the two ends. The CDR3 DNA sequence: TGTGCCAGCGGCCCCCGGGCCGGCCCTTTCACCGGGGAGCTGTTTTTT. As protein: CASGPRAGPFTGELFF.

The chain carries TRBV24-1 and TRBJ2-1; 9 nucleotides agree with TRBD2. With V trimmed by 2 bases and J by 9 bases, 7 bases remained unmatched. There are 15 residues in the CDR3. CDR1 is KGHDR and CDR2 is SFDVKD in the germline V gene. The CDR3 DNA sequence: TGTGCCACCAGTGATTCTGGCGGGAGGGCCGCTGAGCAGTTCTTC. The encoded protein is CATSDSGGRAAEQFF.

This clonotype showed up just a few times. The chain joins TRBV15 to TRBJ1-2; no firm D call. This CDR3 contains 16 residues. V was pared by 0 bases and J by 2 bases, with 13 bases between. Germline CDR1 is LNHNV and CDR2 is YYDKDF (reference sequence). The CDR3 DNA sequence: TGTGCCACCAGCAGAGATCAGGCTCCAAGGAACTATGGCTACACCTTC. It translates to CATSRDQAPRNYGYTF. Full variable domain (rest looked up from reference TRBV15 and TRBJ1-2): DAMVIQNPRYQVTQFGKPVTLSCSQTLNHNVMYWYQQKSSQAPKLLFHYYDKDFNNEADTPDNFQSRRPNTSFCFLDIRSPGLGDTAMYLCATSRDQAPRNYGYTFGSGTRLTVV.

This clonotype was counted only a few times. The V and J genes are TRBV15 and TRBJ2-7; no definite D call. Deletions cut 4 bases from V and 3 bases from J, with 19 bases between. The CDR3 length is 16 residues. The germline V gene encodes CDR1 LNHNV and CDR2 YYDKDF (reference sequence). The DNA for the CDR3 is TGTGCCACCAGCATTGCCCGAAGGACGGTTATCTACGAGCAGTACTTC. Protein: CATSIARRTVIYEQYF.

This clonotype came up a few times. The chain combines TRBV6-1 with TRBJ2-4, with D perhaps TRBD2 (6 bases). This CDR3 region has 14 residues. V lost 5 bases to trimming and J lost 0 bases, with 8 bases between them. Germline assignment: CDR1 MNHNS and CDR2 SASEGT. The CDR3 loop is CASSKGLAKNIQYF. Here the CDR3 DNA reads TGTGCCAGCAGTAAGGGACTAGCCAAAAACATTCAGTACTTC.

The chain joins TRBV20-1 to TRBJ2-7, with a weak D call TRBD2 (6 bases). The CDR3 spans 14 residues. Per the germline V gene, CDR1 is DFQATT and CDR2 is SNEGSKA (reference sequence). Trimming stripped 5 bases from V and 3 bases from J, with 17 bases between. The CDR3 DNA reads TGCAGTGCTCCTAGGGGTGGGGGAGGCTACGAGCAGTACTTC. Translated, it gives CSAPRGGGGYEQYF.

This clonotype was counted only a few times. The chain recombines TRBV13 with TRBJ2-1; D gene unclear. Germline V CDR1 and CDR2: PRHDT, FYEKMQ (reference sequence). The CDR3 length is 14 residues. Trimming removed 2 bases from V and 4 bases from J, with 9 bases in between. The CDR3 here is CASSLNLGYNEQFF. CDR3 DNA: TGTGCCAGCAGCTTAAACCTAGGATACAATGAGCAGTTCTTC.

This clonotype occurred many times. Written as DNA, the CDR3 is TGTGCCAGCAATCCAAGGGGGCCGAACACTGAAGCTTTCTTT. Residues: CASNPRGPNTEAFF. The gene calls are TRBV6-1 and TRBJ1-1; 7 bases match TRBD1. The CDR3 extends over 14 amino acids. Germline assignment: CDR1 MNHNS and CDR2 SASEGT. The trim removed 7 bases at V and 1 base at J, leaving 6 bases unmatched.

This clonotype was seen a few times. The rearrangement links TRBV4-1 to TRBJ1-2; maybe TRBD1 (5 bases). The CDR3 loop spans 14 amino acids. The V end was cut by 3 bases, the J end by 3 bases, with 11 bases between. Germline V gene lookup returns CDR1 MGHRA and CDR2 YSYEKL. CDR3: CASSHRDGDYGYTF. CDR3 coding DNA: TGCGCCAGCAGCCATCGGGACGGAGACTATGGCTACACCTTC.

This clonotype was detected many times. The chain recombines TRBV2 with TRBJ2-7, with 14 bases fitting TRBD2. The length of the CDR3 is 13 residues. Germline CDR1 is SNHLY and CDR2 is FYNNEI. The trim removed 7 bases at V and 6 bases at J, leaving 2 bases unmatched. The CDR3 here is CASMGLAGVEQYF. CDR3 DNA sequence: TGTGCCAGCATGGGACTAGCGGGAGTCGAGCAGTACTTC.

This clonotype was recorded at least ten times. This sequence joins TRBV29-1 and TRBJ1-1; 7 positions agree with TRBD1. This CDR3 has 13 amino acids. Germline CDR1 SQVTM, CDR2 ANQGSEA. V trimming: 5 bases; J trimming: 2 bases; junction bases outside the gene matches: 5. The CDR3 DNA follows: TGCAGCGTTTACCGGGACAGAAACACTGAAGCTTTCTTT. Translation gives CSVYRDRNTEAFF.

This clonotype was counted at least ten times. The rearrangement uses TRBV3-1 and TRBJ2-5, with a tentative D call TRBD1 (5 bases). The CDR3 sequence is 15 residues long. Germline V lookup: CDR1 LGHDT, CDR2 YNNKEL (reference sequence). Trimming shortened V by 1 base and J by 2 bases, and 11 bases separated the two germline ends. DNA for the CDR3: TGTGCCAGCAGCCAAGTTAAGGGGCGACAAGAGACCCAGTACTTC. Its translation is CASSQVKGRQETQYF.